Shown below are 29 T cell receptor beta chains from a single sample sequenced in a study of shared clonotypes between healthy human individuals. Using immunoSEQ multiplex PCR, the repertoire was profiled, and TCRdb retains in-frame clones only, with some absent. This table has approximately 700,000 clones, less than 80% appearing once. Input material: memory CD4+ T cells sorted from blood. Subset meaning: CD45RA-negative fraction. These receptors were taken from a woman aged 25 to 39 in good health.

Written as DNA, the CDR3 is TGTGCCAGCAGTGAAGTCGGAGGGAATCAGCCCCAGCATTTT. It is translated as CASSEVGGNQPQHF. V gene TRBV6-1 combines with J gene TRBJ1-5; no reliable D call. V lost 1 base and J 4 bases, leaving 8 bases between the germline ends. Looked up from germline, CDR1 is MNHNS and CDR2 is SASEGT. The length of the CDR3 is 14 residues.

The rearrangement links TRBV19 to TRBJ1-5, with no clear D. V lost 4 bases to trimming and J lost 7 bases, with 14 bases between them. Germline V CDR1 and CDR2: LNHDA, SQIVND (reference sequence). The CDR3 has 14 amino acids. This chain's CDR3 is CASSKVGGNQPQHF. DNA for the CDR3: TGTGCCAGTAGTAAAGTTGGCGGTAACCAGCCCCAGCATTTT. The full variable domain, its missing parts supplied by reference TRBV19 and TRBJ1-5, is DGGITQSPKYLFRKEGQNVTLSCEQNLNHDAMYWYRQDPGQGLRLIYYSQIVNDFQKGDIAEGYSVSREKKESFPLTVTSAQKNPTAFYLCASSKVGGNQPQHFGDGTRLSIL.

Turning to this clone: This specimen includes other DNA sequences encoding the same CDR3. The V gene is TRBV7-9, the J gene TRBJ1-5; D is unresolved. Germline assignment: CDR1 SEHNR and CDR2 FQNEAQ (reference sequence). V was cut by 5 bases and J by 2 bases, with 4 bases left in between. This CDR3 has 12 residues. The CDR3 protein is CASSPGNQPQHF. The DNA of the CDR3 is TGTGCCAGCAGCCCGGGCAATCAGCCCCAGCATTTT. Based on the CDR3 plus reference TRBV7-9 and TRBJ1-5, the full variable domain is DTGVSQNPRHKITKRGQNVTFRCDPISEHNRLYWYRQTLGQGPEFLTYFQNEAQLEKSRLLSDRFSAERPKGSFSTLEIQRTEQGDSAMYLCASSPGNQPQHFGDGTRLSIL.

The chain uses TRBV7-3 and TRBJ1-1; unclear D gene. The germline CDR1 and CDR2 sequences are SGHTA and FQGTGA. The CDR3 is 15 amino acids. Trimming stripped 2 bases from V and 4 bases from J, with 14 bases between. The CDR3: CASSLFGIGSTEAFF. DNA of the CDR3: TGTGCCAGCAGCTTATTTGGGATTGGAAGCACTGAAGCTTTCTTT.

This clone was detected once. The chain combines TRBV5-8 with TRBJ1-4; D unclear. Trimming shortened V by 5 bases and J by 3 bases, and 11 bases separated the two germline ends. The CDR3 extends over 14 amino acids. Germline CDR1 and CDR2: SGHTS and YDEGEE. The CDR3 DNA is TGTGCCAGCAGACGGGATTGGGCTAATGAAAAACTGTTTTTT. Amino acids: CASRRDWANEKLFF.

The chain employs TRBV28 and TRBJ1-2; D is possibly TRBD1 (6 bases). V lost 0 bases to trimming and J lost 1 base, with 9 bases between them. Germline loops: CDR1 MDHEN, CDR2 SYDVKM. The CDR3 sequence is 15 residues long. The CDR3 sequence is CASSLWTQGNYGYTF. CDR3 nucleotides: TGTGCCAGCAGTTTATGGACACAGGGTAACTATGGCTACACCTTC.

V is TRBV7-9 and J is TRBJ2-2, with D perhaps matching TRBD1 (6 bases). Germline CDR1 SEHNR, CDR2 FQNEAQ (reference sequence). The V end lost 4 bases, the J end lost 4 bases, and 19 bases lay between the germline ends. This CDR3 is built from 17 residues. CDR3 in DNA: TGTGCCAGCAGCTCTTTGAAATTGGGGGCGGGCACCGGGGAGCTGTTTTTT. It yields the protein CASSSLKLGAGTGELFF.

This CDR3 reads CASSLFGTTHNEQFF. DNA for the CDR3: TGTGCCAGCAGCTTGTTCGGGACTACCCACAATGAGCAGTTCTTC. The chain couples TRBV5-6 to TRBJ2-1, with TRBD2 matching over 7 bases. Germline values: CDR1 SGHDT, CDR2 YYEEEE. The CDR3 totals 15 residues. V shed 1 base and J 5 bases; nucleotides not matched to a gene: 6.

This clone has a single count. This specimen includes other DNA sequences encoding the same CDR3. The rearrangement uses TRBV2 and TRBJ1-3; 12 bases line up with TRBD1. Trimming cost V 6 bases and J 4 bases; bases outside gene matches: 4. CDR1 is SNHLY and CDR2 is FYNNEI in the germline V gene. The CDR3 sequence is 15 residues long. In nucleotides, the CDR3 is TGTGCCAGCAGGGGGACAGGGGGCTCAGGAAACACCATATATTTT. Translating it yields CASRGTGGSGNTIYF.

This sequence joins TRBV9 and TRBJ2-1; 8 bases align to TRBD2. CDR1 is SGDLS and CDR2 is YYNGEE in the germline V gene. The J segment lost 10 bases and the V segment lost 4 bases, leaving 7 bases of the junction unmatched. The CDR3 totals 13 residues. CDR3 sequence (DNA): TGTGCCAGCAGCCTGCGGGGGGCAGACGAGCAGTTCTTC. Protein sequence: CASSLRGADEQFF.

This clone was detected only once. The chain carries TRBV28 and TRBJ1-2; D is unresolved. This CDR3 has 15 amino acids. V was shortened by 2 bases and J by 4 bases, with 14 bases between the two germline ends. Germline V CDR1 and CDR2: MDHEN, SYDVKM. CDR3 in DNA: TGTGCCAGCAGTTTAGGCTCGGGAAGTAGCTATGGCTACACCTTC. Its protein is CASSLGSGSSYGYTF.

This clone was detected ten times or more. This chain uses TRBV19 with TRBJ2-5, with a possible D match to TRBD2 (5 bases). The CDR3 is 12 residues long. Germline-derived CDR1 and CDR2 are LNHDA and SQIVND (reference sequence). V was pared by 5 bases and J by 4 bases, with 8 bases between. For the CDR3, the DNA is TGTGCCAGTAGTGCCGCGGGAGAGACCCAGTACTTC. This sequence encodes CASSAAGETQYF.

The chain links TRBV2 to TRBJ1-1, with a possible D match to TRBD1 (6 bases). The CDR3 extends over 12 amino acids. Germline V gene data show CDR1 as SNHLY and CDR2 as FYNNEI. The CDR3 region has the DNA TGTGCATCAAGGGGCAGGGGTATCGAAGCTTTCTTT. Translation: CASRGRGIEAFF.

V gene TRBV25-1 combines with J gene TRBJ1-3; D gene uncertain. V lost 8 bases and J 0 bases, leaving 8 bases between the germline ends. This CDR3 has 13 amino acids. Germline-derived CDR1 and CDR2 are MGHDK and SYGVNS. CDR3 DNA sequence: TGTGCCAGCGAAGGGATCTCTGGAAACACCATATATTTT. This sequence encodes CASEGISGNTIYF.

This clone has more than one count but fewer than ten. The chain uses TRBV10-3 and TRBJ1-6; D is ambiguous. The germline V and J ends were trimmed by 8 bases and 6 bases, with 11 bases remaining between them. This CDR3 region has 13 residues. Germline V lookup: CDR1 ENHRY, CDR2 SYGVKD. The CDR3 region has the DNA TGTGCCATCGGGTCGGCAGCTAATTCACCCCTCCACTTT. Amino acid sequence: CAIGSAANSPLHF.

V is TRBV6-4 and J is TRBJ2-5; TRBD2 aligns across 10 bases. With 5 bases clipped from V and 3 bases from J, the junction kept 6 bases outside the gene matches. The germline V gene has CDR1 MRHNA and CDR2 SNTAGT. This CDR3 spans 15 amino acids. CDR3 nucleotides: TGTGCCAGCAGTCCACTAGCGGGAACCAAAGAGACCCAGTACTTC. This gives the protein CASSPLAGTKETQYF.

CDR3 sequence: CSAQGNNEKLFF. CDR3 nucleotides: TGCAGCGCACAGGGAAATAATGAAAAACTGTTTTTT. The chain combines TRBV29-1 with TRBJ1-4, with D tentatively TRBD1 (6 bases). V lost 7 bases and J 4 bases, leaving 10 bases between the germline ends. The CDR3 sequence is 12 residues long. Germline V gene lookup returns CDR1 SQVTM and CDR2 ANQGSEA.

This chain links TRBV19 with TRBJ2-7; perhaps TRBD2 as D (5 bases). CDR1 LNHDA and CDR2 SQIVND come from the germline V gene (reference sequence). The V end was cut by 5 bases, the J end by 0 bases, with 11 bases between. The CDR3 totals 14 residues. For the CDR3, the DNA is TGTGCCAGTAGTTTTCGTGGGAGCTCCTACGAGCAGTACTTC. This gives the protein CASSFRGSSYEQYF.

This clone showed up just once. The DNA for the CDR3 is TGTGCCAGCAGCGCGGGGGACAGGCCTATGAACACTGAAGCTTTCTTT. Translating gives CASSAGDRPMNTEAFF. This chain links TRBV9 with TRBJ1-1; 8 bases are a match to TRBD1. Germline values: CDR1 SGDLS, CDR2 YYNGEE. The ends lost 3 bases at V and 0 bases at J; junction bases unmatched: 7. The CDR3 runs 16 residues.

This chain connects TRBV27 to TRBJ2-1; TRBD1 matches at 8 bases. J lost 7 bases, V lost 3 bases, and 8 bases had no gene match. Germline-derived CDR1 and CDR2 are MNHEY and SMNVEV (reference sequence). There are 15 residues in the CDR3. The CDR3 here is CASSFWQGARNEQFF. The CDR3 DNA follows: TGTGCCAGCAGTTTTTGGCAGGGGGCGCGGAATGAGCAGTTCTTC.

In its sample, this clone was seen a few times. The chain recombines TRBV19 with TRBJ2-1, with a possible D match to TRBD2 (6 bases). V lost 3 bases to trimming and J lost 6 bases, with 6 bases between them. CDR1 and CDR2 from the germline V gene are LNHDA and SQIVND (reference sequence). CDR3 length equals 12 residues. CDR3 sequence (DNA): TGTGCCAGTAGTATCGGGAGCAATGAGCAGTTCTTC. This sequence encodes CASSIGSNEQFF.

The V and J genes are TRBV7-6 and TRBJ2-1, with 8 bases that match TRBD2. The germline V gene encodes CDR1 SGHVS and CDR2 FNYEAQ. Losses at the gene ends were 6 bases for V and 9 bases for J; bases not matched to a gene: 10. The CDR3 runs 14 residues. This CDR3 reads CASRAGLEIGEQFF. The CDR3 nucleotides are TGTGCCAGCAGGGCGGGACTAGAGATCGGTGAGCAGTTCTTC.

In DNA form, the CDR3 reads TGTGCCAGCAGCCAAGATCCAGGGGGGCAGAACACTGAAGCTTTCTTT. Translated, it gives CASSQDPGGQNTEAFF. The chain carries TRBV4-2 and TRBJ1-1; 7 bases align to TRBD1. The germline V gene encodes CDR1 LGHNA and CDR2 YNFKEQ. The CDR3 totals 16 residues. Losses at the gene ends were 0 bases for V and 1 base for J; bases not matched to a gene: 5.

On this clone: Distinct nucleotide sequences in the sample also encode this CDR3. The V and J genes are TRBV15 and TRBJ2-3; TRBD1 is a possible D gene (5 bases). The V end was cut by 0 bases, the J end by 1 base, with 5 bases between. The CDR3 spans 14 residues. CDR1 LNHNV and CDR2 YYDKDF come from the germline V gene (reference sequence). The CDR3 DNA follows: TGTGCCACCAGCAGAGACAGGGGCACAGATACGCAGTATTTT. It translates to CATSRDRGTDTQYF.

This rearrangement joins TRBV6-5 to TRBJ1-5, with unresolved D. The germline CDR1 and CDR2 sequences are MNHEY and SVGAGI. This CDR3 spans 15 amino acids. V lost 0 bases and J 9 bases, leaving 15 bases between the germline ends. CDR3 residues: CASSYSRSGGLPQHF. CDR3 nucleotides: TGTGCCAGCAGTTACTCGAGGTCAGGCGGACTGCCCCAGCATTTT.

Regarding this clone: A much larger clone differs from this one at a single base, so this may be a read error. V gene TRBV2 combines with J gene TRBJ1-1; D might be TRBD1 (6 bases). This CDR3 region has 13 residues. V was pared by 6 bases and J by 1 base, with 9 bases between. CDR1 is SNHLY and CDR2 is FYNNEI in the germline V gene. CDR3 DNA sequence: TGTGCCAGCAGAGTACAGGGGAACACTGAAGCTTTCTTT. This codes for CASRVQGNTEAFF. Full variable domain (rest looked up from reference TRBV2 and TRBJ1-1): EPEVTQTPSHQVTQMGQEVILRCVPISNHLYFYWYRQILGQKVEFLVSFYNNEISEKSEIFDDQFSVERPDGSNFTLKIRSTKLEDSAMYFCASRVQGNTEAFFGQGTRLTVV.

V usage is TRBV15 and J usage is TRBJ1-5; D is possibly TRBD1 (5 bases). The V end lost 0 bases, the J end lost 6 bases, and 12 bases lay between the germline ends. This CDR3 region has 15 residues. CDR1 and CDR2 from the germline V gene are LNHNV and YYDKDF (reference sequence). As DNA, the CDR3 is TGTGCCACCAGCAGAGATAAGAGGGGCGCTCAGCCCCAGCATTTT. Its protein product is CATSRDKRGAQPQHF. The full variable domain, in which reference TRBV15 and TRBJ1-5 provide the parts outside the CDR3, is DAMVIQNPRYQVTQFGKPVTLSCSQTLNHNVMYWYQQKSSQAPKLLFHYYDKDFNNEADTPDNFQSRRPNTSFCFLDIRSPGLGDTAMYLCATSRDKRGAQPQHFGDGTRLSIL.

The CDR3 is CSVEIPGTGAFF. CDR3 sequence (DNA): TGCAGCGTTGAGATCCCAGGGACCGGGGCTTTCTTT. The rearrangement joins TRBV29-1 to TRBJ1-1; perhaps TRBD1 as D (5 bases). V was clipped by 3 bases and J by 11 bases, with 16 bases between them. CDR3 size: 12 residues. Per the germline V gene, CDR1 is SQVTM and CDR2 is ANQGSEA. The whole variable domain, remainder taken from reference TRBV29-1 and TRBJ1-1, is SAVISQKPSRDICQRGTSLTIQCQVDSQVTMMFWYRQQPGQSLTLIATANQGSEATYESGFVIDKFPISRPNLTFSTLTVSNMSPEDSSIYLCSVEIPGTGAFFGQGTRLTVV.

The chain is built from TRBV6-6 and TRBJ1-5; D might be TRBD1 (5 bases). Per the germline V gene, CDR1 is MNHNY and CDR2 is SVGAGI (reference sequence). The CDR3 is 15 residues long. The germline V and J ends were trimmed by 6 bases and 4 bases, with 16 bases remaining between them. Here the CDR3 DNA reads TGTGCCAGCAGCCCAGGGACTGTAGATAATCAGCCCCAGCATTTT. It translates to CASSPGTVDNQPQHF.